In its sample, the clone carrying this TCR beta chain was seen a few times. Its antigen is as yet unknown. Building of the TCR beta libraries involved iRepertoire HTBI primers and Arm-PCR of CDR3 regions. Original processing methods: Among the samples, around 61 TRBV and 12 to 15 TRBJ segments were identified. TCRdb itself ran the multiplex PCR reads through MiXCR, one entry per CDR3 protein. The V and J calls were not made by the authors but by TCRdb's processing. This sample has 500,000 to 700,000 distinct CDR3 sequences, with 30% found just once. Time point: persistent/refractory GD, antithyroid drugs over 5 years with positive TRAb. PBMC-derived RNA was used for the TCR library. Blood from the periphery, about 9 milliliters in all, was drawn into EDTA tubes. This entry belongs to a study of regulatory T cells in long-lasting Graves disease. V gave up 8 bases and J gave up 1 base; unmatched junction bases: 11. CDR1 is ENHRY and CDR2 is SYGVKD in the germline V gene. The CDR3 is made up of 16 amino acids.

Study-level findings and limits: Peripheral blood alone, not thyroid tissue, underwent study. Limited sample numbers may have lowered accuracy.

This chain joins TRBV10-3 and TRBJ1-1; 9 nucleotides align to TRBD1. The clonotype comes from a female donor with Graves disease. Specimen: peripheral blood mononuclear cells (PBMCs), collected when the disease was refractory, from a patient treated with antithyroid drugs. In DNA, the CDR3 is TGTGCCATCTCGGGACAGGGAGGGGTGGGGAACACTGAAGCTTTCTTT. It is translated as CAISGQGGVGNTEAFF.